The 29 T cell receptor beta chains given below trace back to one sample, sequenced in a study of shared clonotypes between healthy human individuals. Sequencing was performed with immunoSEQ multiplex PCR; in TCRdb, only in-frame clones are kept and a portion is missing. The sample carries some 2,000,000 clones, approximately 94% recorded once. Naivety among CD8 cells was defined by CD45RO negativity and positive CCR7 selection, thereby excluding terminally differentiated effector memory CD45RA+ cells. The sequenced material came from naive CD8+ T cells sorted from blood. These receptors were collected from a man between 18 and 29 years old in good health.

The gene calls are TRBV6-1 and TRBJ1-4; no firm D call. The CDR3 runs to 14 residues. CDR1 is MNHNS, CDR2 SASEGT, per germline. The ends were cut back, 1 base at V and 3 bases at J, with 6 bases in the middle. The CDR3 sequence: CASSEEVPNEKLFF. Written as DNA, the CDR3 is TGTGCCAGCAGTGAAGAGGTACCTAATGAAAAACTGTTTTTT.

The V call is TRBV5-4, the J call TRBJ2-7; D call uncertain. The CDR3 is made up of 13 amino acids. Per the germline V gene, CDR1 is SGHNT and CDR2 is YYREEE (reference sequence). V shed 7 bases and J shed 0 bases, with 11 bases lying between them. The CDR3 region is CASHSNPSYEQYF. CDR3 DNA: TGTGCCAGCCATAGCAACCCCTCCTACGAGCAGTACTTC.

This sequence joins TRBV11-2 and TRBJ2-7, with 8 bases that match TRBD1. The CDR3 length is 14 residues. With 4 bases clipped from V and 2 bases from J, the junction kept 4 bases outside the gene matches. The germline V gene has CDR1 SGHAT and CDR2 FQNNGV. CDR3: CASSSQGVTYEQYF. The CDR3 nucleotides are TGTGCCAGCAGCTCACAGGGGGTTACCTACGAGCAGTACTTC.

The V and J genes are TRBV2 and TRBJ2-3, with D perhaps TRBD1 (5 bases). This CDR3 region has 15 residues. Germline loops: CDR1 SNHLY, CDR2 FYNNEI. Trimming cost V 2 bases and J 0 bases, with 9 bases left between them. The CDR3 coding sequence is TGTGCCAGCAGTGAATGGGGCAGTAGCACAGATACGCAGTATTTT. The encoded protein is CASSEWGSSTDTQYF. The variable domain in full, with the rest retrieved from reference TRBV2 and TRBJ2-3, is EPEVTQTPSHQVTQMGQEVILRCVPISNHLYFYWYRQILGQKVEFLVSFYNNEISEKSEIFDDQFSVERPDGSNFTLKIRSTKLEDSAMYFCASSEWGSSTDTQYFGPGTRLTVL.

The rearrangement joins TRBV7-9 to TRBJ2-7; 11 nucleotides align to TRBD2. CDR1 and CDR2 (germline): SEHNR, FQNEAQ (reference sequence). This CDR3 has 15 residues. V shed 5 bases and J 5 bases; nucleotides not matched to a gene: 8. The CDR3 region has the DNA TGTGCCAGCAGCCCTAACCCGGGACTAGCGGACGAGCAGTACTTC. It translates to CASSPNPGLADEQYF.

This chain connects TRBV9 to TRBJ2-2; D possibly corresponds to TRBD1 (5 bases). The V gene's germline CDR1 is SGDLS and CDR2 YYNGEE. V lost 0 bases and J 3 bases, leaving 9 bases between the germline ends. The CDR3 is made up of 15 amino acids. The CDR3 DNA sequence: TGTGCCAGCAGCGTAGCCAGGGATTACACCGGGGAGCTGTTTTTT. This sequence encodes CASSVARDYTGELFF.

The chain has TRBV10-1 and TRBJ2-5; D perhaps matches TRBD1 (5 bases). CDR3 length: 14 amino acids. V was pared by 0 bases and J by 3 bases, with 8 bases between. CDR1 and CDR2 (germline): WNHNN, SYGVQD (reference sequence). CDR3 nucleotide sequence: TGCGCCAGCAGTGAGTCGAAGACAGAAGAGACCCAGTACTTC. Amino acids: CASSESKTEETQYF.

The rearrangement joins TRBV5-5 to TRBJ2-7; D remains ambiguous. CDR1 and CDR2 (germline): SGHKS, YYEKEE (reference sequence). Trimming removed 0 bases from V and 4 bases from J, with 8 bases in between. The CDR3 is 13 residues long. CDR3 nucleotide sequence: TGTGCCAGCAGCTTGGTACTCGCATACGAGCAGTACTTC. Translating gives CASSLVLAYEQYF. Combining the CDR3 with reference TRBV5-5 and TRBJ2-7 gives the whole variable domain DAGVTQSPTHLIKTRGQQVTLRCSPISGHKSVSWYQQVLGQGPQFIFQYYEKEERGRGNFPDRFSARQFPNYSSELNVNALLLGDSALYLCASSLVLAYEQYFGPGTRLTVT.

The table lists this clone with a count of one. The V call is TRBV5-5, the J call TRBJ2-7, with TRBD2 matching over 9 bases. This CDR3 is 16 amino acids long. Germline loops: CDR1 SGHKS, CDR2 YYEKEE (reference sequence). The trim removed 4 bases at V and 2 bases at J, leaving 10 bases unmatched. The CDR3 nucleotides read TGTGCCAGCAGCCCCGGCGGGGGGGCCGTCGCCTACGAGCAGTACTTC. It encodes CASSPGGGAVAYEQYF.

The chain has TRBV2 and TRBJ2-3, with 10 bases aligning to TRBD1. The CDR3 has 16 amino acids. V trimming: 7 bases; J trimming: 4 bases; junction bases outside the gene matches: 11. CDR1 is SNHLY, CDR2 FYNNEI, per germline. This CDR3 is CASNGWTGGTADTQYF. DNA for the CDR3: TGTGCCAGCAATGGGTGGACAGGGGGGACGGCAGATACGCAGTATTTT.

This chain uses TRBV5-1 with TRBJ2-1, with no clear D. The germline V and J ends were trimmed by 7 bases and 5 bases, with 13 bases remaining between them. Germline CDR1 reads SGHRS; CDR2 reads YFSETQ. This CDR3 has 13 amino acids. In DNA, the CDR3 is TGCGCCAGCGCCACGTGGGTTGACAATGAGCAGTTCTTC. It specifies CASATWVDNEQFF.

The table lists this clone with a count of one. J is TRBJ1-3 and V is TRBV25-1; tentatively, D is TRBD1 (5 bases). Germline CDR1 reads MGHDK; CDR2 reads SYGVNS. The CDR3 contains 13 residues. V was shortened by 5 bases and J by 4 bases, with 9 bases between the two germline ends. CDR3 DNA: TGTGCCAGCAGTATAGGGGTGGGAAACACCATATATTTT. Translated: CASSIGVGNTIYF.

This clone was counted only a few times. The chain carries TRBV2 and TRBJ1-6; the D is unclear. The CDR3 contains 13 residues. The V end was cut by 1 base, the J end by 11 bases, with 9 bases between. Per the germline V gene, CDR1 is SNHLY and CDR2 is FYNNEI. The CDR3 DNA follows: TGTGCCAGCAGTGAAGAGCCCTTTGCACCCCTCCACTTT. It yields the protein CASSEEPFAPLHF.

The rearrangement links TRBV12-5 to TRBJ1-2; no definite D call. The CDR3 covers 14 residues. Deletions cut 5 bases from V and 8 bases from J, with 18 bases between. Germline-derived CDR1 and CDR2 are LGHNT and FRNRAP. The CDR3 DNA follows: TGTGCTAGTGGTCCATCCCTCGGGCCTCAAGGCTACACCTTC. Translating gives CASGPSLGPQGYTF.

This rearrangement joins TRBV29-1 to TRBJ2-5; 14 bases are shared with TRBD2. V lost 4 bases, J lost 4 bases, and 14 bases stayed unmatched. The CDR3 totals 18 residues. CDR1 SQVTM and CDR2 ANQGSEA come from the germline V gene. This chain's CDR3 is CSVVRGDPGLAGVETQYF. The CDR3, as DNA: TGCAGCGTTGTTAGGGGCGACCCGGGACTAGCGGGAGTAGAGACCCAGTACTTC.

The CDR3 loop is CAWARVGDTQYF. The DNA of the CDR3 is TGTGCCTGGGCCAGGGTAGGAGATACGCAGTATTTT. V gene TRBV30 combines with J gene TRBJ2-3, with D perhaps TRBD1 (5 bases). Trimming removed 5 bases at V and 5 bases at J, with 11 bases between. CDR1 GTSNPN and CDR2 SVGIG come from the germline V gene (reference sequence). The CDR3 runs to 12 residues. Based on the CDR3 plus reference TRBV30 and TRBJ2-3, the full variable domain is SQTIHQWPATLVQPVGSPLSLECTVEGTSNPNLYWYRQAAGRGLQLLFYSVGIGQISSEVPQNLSASRPQDRQFILSSKKLLLSDSGFYLCAWARVGDTQYFGPGTRLTVL.

Details on this clone: In the same sample, other DNA sequences code for this CDR3. This chain links TRBV5-1 with TRBJ1-1; D remains ambiguous. This CDR3 comprises 12 residues. Looked up from germline, CDR1 is SGHRS and CDR2 is YFSETQ. The germline V and J ends were trimmed by 0 bases and 5 bases, with 5 bases remaining between them. CDR3 in amino acids: CASSLEGTEAFF. The CDR3 bases are TGCGCCAGCAGCTTGGAAGGTACTGAAGCTTTCTTT.

CDR3 in DNA: TGTGCCAGCAGCTCAGTAGCGGGAGGGATTTACAATGAGCAGTTCTTC. Its protein is CASSSVAGGIYNEQFF. The chain links TRBV5-5 to TRBJ2-1, with 11 bases matching TRBD2. Germline CDR1 SGHKS, CDR2 YYEKEE (reference sequence). V gave up 3 bases and J gave up 4 bases; unmatched junction bases: 6. The CDR3 consists of 16 residues.

The chain recombines TRBV27 with TRBJ1-6; 7 bases align to TRBD1. The CDR3 totals 14 residues. The germline V gene has CDR1 MNHEY and CDR2 SMNVEV (reference sequence). The V gene end was trimmed by 10 bases and the J gene end by 2 bases; junction bases not matched to a gene: 5. The CDR3 DNA reads TGTGCCACTCGACAGGGACCCTATAATTCACCCCTCCACTTT. As protein: CATRQGPYNSPLHF.

The genes are TRBV2 and TRBJ2-7; D uncertain. The CDR3 runs 15 residues. The germline V gene has CDR1 SNHLY and CDR2 FYNNEI. The V end lost 1 base, the J end lost 3 bases, and 13 bases lay between the germline ends. This CDR3 reads CASSEGGRTNYEQYF. For the CDR3, the DNA is TGTGCCAGCAGTGAAGGAGGTAGGACGAACTACGAGCAGTACTTC. Complete variable domain (other parts from reference TRBV2 and TRBJ2-7): EPEVTQTPSHQVTQMGQEVILRCVPISNHLYFYWYRQILGQKVEFLVSFYNNEISEKSEIFDDQFSVERPDGSNFTLKIRSTKLEDSAMYFCASSEGGRTNYEQYFGPGTRLTVT.

The chain couples TRBV6-5 to TRBJ2-1; 7 nucleotides line up with TRBD2. The CDR3 is made up of 14 amino acids. V lost 3 bases and J lost 8; bases outside the gene matches: 7. Germline V gene lookup returns CDR1 MNHEY and CDR2 SVGAGI. CDR3 residues: CASSYVGGDDEQFF. CDR3 DNA: TGTGCCAGCAGTTATGTGGGGGGGGACGATGAGCAGTTCTTC.

The rearrangement joins TRBV6-1 to TRBJ1-5; 9 positions match TRBD1. The CDR3 runs 14 residues. Germline CDR1 and CDR2: MNHNS and SASEGT. With V trimmed by 4 bases and J by 5 bases, 3 bases remained unmatched. The CDR3, as DNA: TGTGCCAGCAGTGGAAGACAGGGGGATCAGCCCCAGCATTTT. Translating it yields CASSGRQGDQPQHF.

This sequence joins TRBV6-1 and TRBJ2-6, with D possibly being TRBD2 (5 bases). The germline V and J ends were trimmed by 3 bases and 4 bases, with 16 bases remaining between them. The CDR3 contains 17 residues. The V gene's germline CDR1 is MNHNS and CDR2 SASEGT. CDR3 in DNA: TGTGCCAGCAGTGATTACCCCGTCGGAGGAGGGGCCAACGTCCTGACTTTC. Translating gives CASSDYPVGGGANVLTF.

The chain combines TRBV2 with TRBJ1-1; D might be TRBD1 (6 bases). The germline V gene has CDR1 SNHLY and CDR2 FYNNEI. Trimming removed 5 bases at V and 8 bases at J, with 12 bases between. The CDR3 runs 12 residues. CDR3 sequence: CASSRTGTEAFF. Written as DNA, the CDR3 is TGTGCCAGCAGTAGAACCGGGACAGAAGCTTTCTTT.

V is TRBV12-5 and J is TRBJ2-1; 9 bases align to TRBD1. With 6 bases clipped from V and 5 bases from J, the junction kept 5 bases outside the gene matches. CDR1 and CDR2 from the germline V gene are LGHNT and FRNRAP. The CDR3 has 14 amino acids. The chain's CDR3 is CASGTGTGNNEQFF. The CDR3 DNA sequence: TGTGCTAGTGGGACCGGGACAGGGAACAATGAGCAGTTCTTC.

This clone was observed a single time. The genes are TRBV5-6 and TRBJ1-5, with a tentative D call TRBD1 (5 bases). V shed 0 bases and J shed 4 bases, with 11 bases lying between them. The V gene's germline CDR1 is SGHDT and CDR2 YYEEEE. The CDR3 runs 15 residues. CDR3 bases: TGTGCCAGCAGCTTGGGGCCAGGGAGGAATCAGCCCCAGCATTTT. This translates into CASSLGPGRNQPQHF.

V is TRBV7-9 and J is TRBJ2-5; 7 bases match TRBD1. This CDR3 is built from 14 residues. V shed 5 bases, J shed 2 bases, and the junction held 5 bases outside the gene matches. CDR1 and CDR2 (germline): SEHNR, FQNEAQ (reference sequence). CDR3 DNA sequence: TGTGCCAGCAGCGGGGCGGACAGGCAAGAGACCCAGTACTTC. Protein: CASSGADRQETQYF.

This chain joins TRBV6-5 and TRBJ2-1; 8 bases align to TRBD1. Germline values: CDR1 MNHEY, CDR2 SVGAGI. The CDR3 covers 11 residues. V lost 8 bases to trimming and J lost 7 bases; unmatched junction nucleotides: 1. The CDR3: CASWTGNEQFF. CDR3 bases: TGTGCCAGCTGGACAGGGAATGAGCAGTTCTTC.

The gene calls are TRBV28 and TRBJ2-7; 12 bases match TRBD2. This CDR3 is built from 13 residues. CDR1 is MDHEN, CDR2 SYDVKM, per germline. Unmatched junction bases numbered 0, after V lost 5 bases and J lost 4 bases. CDR3 amino acids: CASSTSGGYEQYF. Here the CDR3 DNA reads TGTGCCAGCAGTACTAGCGGGGGGTACGAGCAGTACTTC.